A single T cell receptor beta chain is shown here with its context. Its antigen is still unknown. This sample was taken from a study of Ad26.COV2.S vaccination and SARS-CoV-2 variants. Findings of the study overall: Reported findings describe substantial breadth in spike-specific CD8+ and CD4+ T cell responses following vaccination.

V dropped 2 bases and J dropped 6; count of bases not matched to a gene: 5. CDR1 MNHEY and CDR2 SVGAGI come from the germline V gene. The CDR3 is 14 residues long. Treatment specified: around 19 received Ad26.COV2.S at low or high dose, single or two shots; about five received placebo; per-sample allocation not given. Following the first vaccine or placebo injection, samples were taken on day 63. Profiled with immunoSEQ multiplex PCR; TCRdb holds only in-frame clones, not every one. Of approximately 340,000 clones listed, more than 75% are singletons. The TCR comes from a person between 18 and 59 years old who received the Ad26.COV2.S COVID-19 vaccine or a placebo. The source material was peripheral blood, sampled in a trial of Ad26.COV2.S vaccine versus placebo. V is TRBV6-5 and J is TRBJ2-7; 9 bases map to TRBD2. CDR3 nucleotide sequence: TGTGCCAGCAGTTACAGTAGCGGGAGAACCGAGCAGTACTTC. This gives the protein CASSYSSGRTEQYF.